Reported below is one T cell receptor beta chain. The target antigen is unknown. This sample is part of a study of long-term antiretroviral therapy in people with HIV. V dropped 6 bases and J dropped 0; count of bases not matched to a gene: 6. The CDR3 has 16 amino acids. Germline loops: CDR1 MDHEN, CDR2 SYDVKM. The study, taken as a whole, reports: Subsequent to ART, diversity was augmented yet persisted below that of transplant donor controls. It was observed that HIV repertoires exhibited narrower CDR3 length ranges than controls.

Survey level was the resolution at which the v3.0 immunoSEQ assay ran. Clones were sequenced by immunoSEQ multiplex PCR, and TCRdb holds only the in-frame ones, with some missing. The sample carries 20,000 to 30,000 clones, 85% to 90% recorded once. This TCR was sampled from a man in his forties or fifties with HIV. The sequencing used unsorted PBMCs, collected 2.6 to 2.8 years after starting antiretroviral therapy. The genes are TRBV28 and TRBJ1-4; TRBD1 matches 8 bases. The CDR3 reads CASSLQGGSTNEKLFF. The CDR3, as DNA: TGTGCCAGCAGCCTACAGGGGGGTTCAACTAATGAAAAACTGTTTTTT.